The present TCR beta chain was sequenced within a study of shared clonotypes between healthy human individuals. Points on this clone: The target antigen is unknown.

Regarding the study as a whole: Rarefaction analysis demonstrated incomplete sorted-subset sequencing notwithstanding large depth. Clonotype sharing among donors was thought likely to change with sequencing depth. A generally larger estimated richness was seen in naive subsets than in memory subsets.

The table came from immunoSEQ multiplex PCR; TCRdb's copy has only in-frame clones and leaves some out. Here the sample spans 2 million or so clones, roughly 94% being singletons. Germline V gene data show CDR1 as MNHEY and CDR2 as SMNVEV (reference sequence). Trimming removed 3 bases at V and 5 bases at J, with 8 bases between. This CDR3 has 14 amino acids. The chain carries TRBV27 and TRBJ1-6; D is possibly TRBD1 (5 bases). The clonotype comes from a man aged 18 to 29 in good health. Specimen: naive CD4+ T cells sorted from blood. Subset given: CD45RA+ positively selected. The CDR3 here is CASSFVQDNSPLHF. Here the CDR3 DNA reads TGTGCCAGCAGTTTTGTACAGGATAATTCACCCCTCCACTTT.